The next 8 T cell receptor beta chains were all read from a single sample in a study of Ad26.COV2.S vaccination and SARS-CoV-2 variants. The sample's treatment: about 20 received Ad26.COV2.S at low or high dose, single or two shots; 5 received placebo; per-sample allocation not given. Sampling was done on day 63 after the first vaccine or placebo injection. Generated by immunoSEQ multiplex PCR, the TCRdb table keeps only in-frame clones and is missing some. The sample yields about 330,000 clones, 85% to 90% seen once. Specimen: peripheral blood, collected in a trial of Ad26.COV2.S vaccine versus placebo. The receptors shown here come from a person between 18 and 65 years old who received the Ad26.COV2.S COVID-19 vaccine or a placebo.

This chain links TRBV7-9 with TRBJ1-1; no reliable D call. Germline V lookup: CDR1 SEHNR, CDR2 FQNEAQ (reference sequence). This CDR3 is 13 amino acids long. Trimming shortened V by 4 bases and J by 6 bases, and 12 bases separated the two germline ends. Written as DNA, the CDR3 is TGTGCCAGCAGCTGGTCCTCTCAGGCTGAAGCTTTCTTT. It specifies CASSWSSQAEAFF. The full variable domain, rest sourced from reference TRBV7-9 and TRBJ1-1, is DTGVSQNPRHKITKRGQNVTFRCDPISEHNRLYWYRQTLGQGPEFLTYFQNEAQLEKSRLLSDRFSAERPKGSFSTLEIQRTEQGDSAMYLCASSWSSQAEAFFGQGTRLTVV.

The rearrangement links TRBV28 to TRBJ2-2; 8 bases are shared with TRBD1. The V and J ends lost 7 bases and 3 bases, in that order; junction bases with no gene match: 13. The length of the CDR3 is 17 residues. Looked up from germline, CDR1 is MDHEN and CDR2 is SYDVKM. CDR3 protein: CASNSFGQGTHTGELFF. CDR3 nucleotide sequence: TGTGCCAGCAATTCCTTTGGACAGGGAACTCACACCGGGGAGCTGTTTTTT.

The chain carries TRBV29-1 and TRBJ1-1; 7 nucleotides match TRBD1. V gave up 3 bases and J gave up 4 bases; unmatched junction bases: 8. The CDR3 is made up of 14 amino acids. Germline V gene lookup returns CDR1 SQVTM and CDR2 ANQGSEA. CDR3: CSVDMTGLSTEAFF. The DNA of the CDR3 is TGCAGCGTTGATATGACAGGGCTTAGCACTGAAGCTTTCTTT.

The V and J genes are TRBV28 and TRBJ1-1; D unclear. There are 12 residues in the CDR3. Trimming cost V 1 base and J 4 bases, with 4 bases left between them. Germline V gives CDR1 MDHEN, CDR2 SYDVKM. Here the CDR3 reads CASSLSVTEAFF. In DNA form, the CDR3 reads TGTGCCAGCAGTTTATCCGTCACTGAAGCTTTCTTT.

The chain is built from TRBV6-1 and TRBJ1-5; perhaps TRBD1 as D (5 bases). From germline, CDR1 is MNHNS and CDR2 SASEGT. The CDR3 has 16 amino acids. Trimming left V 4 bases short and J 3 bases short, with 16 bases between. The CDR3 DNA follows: TGTGCCAGCAGTGGACTTAACAGGAACCTCAATCAGCCCCAGCATTTT. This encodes CASSGLNRNLNQPQHF.

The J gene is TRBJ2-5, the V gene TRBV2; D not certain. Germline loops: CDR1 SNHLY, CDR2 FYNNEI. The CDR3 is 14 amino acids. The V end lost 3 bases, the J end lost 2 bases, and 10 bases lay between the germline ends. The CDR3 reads CASSEVVPQETQYF. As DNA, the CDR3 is TGTGCCAGCAGTGAGGTAGTACCTCAAGAGACCCAGTACTTC.

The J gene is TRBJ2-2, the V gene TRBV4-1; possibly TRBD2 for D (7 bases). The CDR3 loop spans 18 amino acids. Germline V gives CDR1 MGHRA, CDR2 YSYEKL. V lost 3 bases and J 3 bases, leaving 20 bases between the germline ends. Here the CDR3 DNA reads TGCGCCAGCAGCCAGGGCCCCGGGGGGCCAGCGTACACCGGGGAGCTGTTTTTT. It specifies CASSQGPGGPAYTGELFF.

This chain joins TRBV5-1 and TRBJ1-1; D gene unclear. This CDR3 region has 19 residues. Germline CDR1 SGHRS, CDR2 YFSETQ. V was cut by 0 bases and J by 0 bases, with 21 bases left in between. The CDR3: CASSLGTQLIGDMNTEAFF. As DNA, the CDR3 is TGCGCCAGCAGCTTGGGGACCCAACTAATCGGCGACATGAACACTGAAGCTTTCTTT.